This T cell receptor (beta chain) was recovered during a study of T-cell reconstitution after alpha-beta-depleted transplantation in children. Preparing the TCRbeta library involved the use of unique molecular identifiers. MiXCR, applied by TCRdb to the PCR reads, yields one record per CDR3 protein. The table records 450,000 to 600,000 distinct CDR3 sequences, approximately 13% of them present only once. This clonotype was detected ten times or more. The antigen remains undetermined. Study-wide results and caveats: At day 60, the high TCRbeta diversity found in some patients originated from recipient T cells and thymic progenitors that had survived. By about two months after transplant, alpha-beta T cells reportedly arose from several hundred graft clones that had expanded. Newly generated T cells supplied most T-cell counts and diversity one year post-transplant.

This CDR3 comprises 13 residues. V shed 5 bases and J shed 7 bases, with 16 bases lying between them. The germline V gene has CDR1 DFQATT and CDR2 SNEGSKA (reference sequence). This chain connects TRBV20-1 to TRBJ2-3; TRBD1 is a possible D gene (5 bases). The clonotype was recovered from a male patient between 10 and 17 years old who had a stem cell transplant for acute myeloid leukemia, so the T cells may come from the graft donor. Sample: PBMCs, mostly from graft donor cells, taken 360 days after TCRalphabeta/CD19-depleted stem cell transplant. The DNA of the CDR3 is TGCAGTGCTTCAGTGGTAGGGGCAAATACGCAGTATTTT. Encoded protein: CSASVVGANTQYF.